This entry lists 21 T cell receptor beta chains sequenced from one sample in a study of T cell repertoires in cytomegalovirus infection. TCRdb ran MiXCR on the reads and lists one entry per CDR3 protein. The sample holds around 530,000 distinct CDR3 sequences, 15% to 20% seen once. The sample was CD8+ T cells from PBMCs. Receptors originate from a human donor in good health (CMV status not recorded). Some clones in this sample may be carry-over from other donors' samples.

In its sample, this clonotype was seen a few times. V and J are TRBV27 and TRBJ1-2; no definite D call. With 0 bases removed from V and 2 bases from J, the gap between germline ends came to 4 bases. The CDR3 has 13 amino acids. Germline assignment: CDR1 MNHEY and CDR2 SMNVEV (reference sequence). The CDR3 DNA sequence: TGTGCCAGCAGTTTATCTAGGAACTATGGCTACACCTTC. It codes for CASSLSRNYGYTF.

Many counts were recorded for this clonotype. CDR3 bases: TGTGCCAGCAGTTACGAGGTGCGGAACACTGAAGCTTTCTTT. Residues: CASSYEVRNTEAFF. The chain is built from TRBV6-5 and TRBJ1-1; D not resolved. The germline CDR1 and CDR2 sequences are MNHEY and SVGAGI. Trimming stripped 2 bases from V and 1 base from J, with 8 bases between. The CDR3 totals 14 residues.

This clonotype occurred a few times. The chain uses TRBV20-1 and TRBJ2-1, with 8 bases aligning to TRBD2. Germline CDR1 and CDR2: DFQATT and SNEGSKA (reference sequence). The CDR3 spans 13 residues. V gave up 1 base and J gave up 8 bases; unmatched junction bases: 4. In nucleotides, the CDR3 is TGCAGTGCTAGAGCCAGCGGGAGCCATGAGCAGTTCTTC. This sequence encodes CSARASGSHEQFF.

This chain uses TRBV20-1 with TRBJ2-1; unclear D gene. The V gene lost 0 bases and the J gene lost 3 bases, with 12 bases spanning the gap. The germline V gene encodes CDR1 DFQATT and CDR2 SNEGSKA (reference sequence). This CDR3 region has 15 residues. DNA for the CDR3: TGCAGTGCTAGAGATCCACAGTTGCGCTACAATGAGCAGTTCTTC. The encoded protein is CSARDPQLRYNEQFF.

This chain joins TRBV19 and TRBJ2-3, with TRBD1 matching 7 bases. The CDR3 runs 17 residues. CDR1 LNHDA and CDR2 SQIVND come from the germline V gene (reference sequence). Trimming removed 3 bases from V and 2 bases from J; junction bases left unmatched: 11. CDR3 DNA: TGTGCCAGTAGTATCAGATTGGGACAGCTCTACACAGATACGCAGTATTTT. This codes for CASSIRLGQLYTDTQYF.

This clonotype has more than one count but fewer than ten. The V gene is TRBV30, the J gene TRBJ1-2, with D uncertain. The CDR3 runs 13 residues. Trimming shortened V by 1 base and J by 3 bases, and 9 bases separated the two germline ends. Germline V gene data show CDR1 as GTSNPN and CDR2 as SVGIG (reference sequence). The CDR3 DNA follows: TGTGCCTGGAGTGAAGAAGGTCACTATGGCTACACCTTC. It specifies CAWSEEGHYGYTF. Using reference TRBV30 and TRBJ1-2 for the parts outside the CDR3, the full variable domain is SQTIHQWPATLVQPVGSPLSLECTVEGTSNPNLYWYRQAAGRGLQLLFYSVGIGQISSEVPQNLSASRPQDRQFILSSKKLLLSDSGFYLCAWSEEGHYGYTFGSGTRLTVV.

The chain links TRBV29-1 to TRBJ2-1, with TRBD2 identical over 11 bases. Trimming cost V 1 base and J 3 bases; bases outside gene matches: 14. The CDR3 has 19 amino acids. Per germline, CDR1 SQVTM and CDR2 ANQGSEA. The CDR3 loop is CSVEGLLLAGGGLYNEQFF. In nucleotides, the CDR3 is TGCAGCGTTGAAGGCCTCTTGCTAGCGGGGGGCGGACTCTACAATGAGCAGTTCTTC.

This clonotype was seen repeatedly, ten times or more. V usage is TRBV7-6 and J usage is TRBJ2-3; D is unclear. V lost 1 base to trimming and J lost 3 bases, with 14 bases between them. The CDR3 runs 16 residues. CDR1 and CDR2 from the germline V gene are SGHVS and FNYEAQ. In DNA form, the CDR3 reads TGTGCCAGCAGCTTAGAGCACATGGCGAGAACAGATACGCAGTATTTT. As protein: CASSLEHMARTDTQYF.

There are many counts of this clonotype. J is TRBJ1-6 and V is TRBV10-3; D call uncertain. The CDR3 runs 12 residues. The V gene lost 6 bases and the J gene lost 5 bases, with 5 bases spanning the gap. The germline V gene has CDR1 ENHRY and CDR2 SYGVKD. As DNA, the CDR3 is TGTGCCATCAGGGAGGATAATTCACCCCTCCACTTT. Protein sequence: CAIREDNSPLHF.

This clonotype was recorded a few times. The chain links TRBV28 to TRBJ2-3; no definite D call. The CDR3 consists of 13 residues. Per the germline V gene, CDR1 is MDHEN and CDR2 is SYDVKM. With 3 bases removed from V and 4 bases from J, the gap between germline ends came to 8 bases. For the CDR3, the DNA is TGTGCCAGCAGTTTCGCCCCGCCAGATACGCAGTATTTT. It translates to CASSFAPPDTQYF.

The sample holds many counts of this clonotype. The J gene is TRBJ2-1, the V gene TRBV29-1; D is ambiguous. Trimming took 2 bases from V and 0 from J, leaving 5 bases between them. Germline CDR1 and CDR2: SQVTM and ANQGSEA. This CDR3 spans 13 amino acids. In DNA form, the CDR3 reads TGCAGCGTTGAATTGTCCTCCTACAATGAGCAGTTCTTC. It codes for CSVELSSYNEQFF.

The chain couples TRBV9 to TRBJ2-1, with D possibly called TRBD1 or TRBD2 (5 bases each). The CDR3 is 14 amino acids. The V gene's germline CDR1 is SGDLS and CDR2 YYNGEE. The V and J ends lost 4 bases and 3 bases respectively, with 11 bases between them. The CDR3 loop is CASSTRDGYNEQFF. The CDR3 bases are TGTGCCAGCAGCACCCGGGACGGCTACAATGAGCAGTTCTTC.

This clonotype was observed a handful of times. The J gene is TRBJ2-7, the V gene TRBV7-9; 10 positions match TRBD2. The J segment lost 0 bases and the V segment lost 0 bases, leaving 14 bases of the junction unmatched. This CDR3 contains 20 residues. The germline CDR1 and CDR2 sequences are SEHNR and FQNEAQ (reference sequence). The CDR3 sequence: CASSLAGQREGETLSYEQYF. CDR3 in DNA: TGTGCCAGCAGCTTAGCGGGACAGCGGGAGGGAGAAACCCTCTCCTACGAGCAGTACTTC.

This clonotype was counted only a few times. This chain links TRBV5-1 with TRBJ2-1; D call uncertain. V was pared by 2 bases and J by 7 bases, with 7 bases between. Per germline, CDR1 SGHRS and CDR2 YFSETQ. The CDR3 extends over 12 amino acids. The CDR3 DNA reads TGCGCCAGCAGCTTTTTGAGGAATGAGCAGTTCTTC. This codes for CASSFLRNEQFF. The complete variable domain, with remaining parts taken from reference TRBV5-1 and TRBJ2-1, reads KAGVTQTPRYLIKTRGQQVTLSCSPISGHRSVSWYQQTPGQGLQFLFEYFSETQRNKGNFPGRFSGRQFSNSRSEMNVSTLELGDSALYLCASSFLRNEQFFGPGTRLTVL.

Many counts were recorded for this clonotype. The chain is built from TRBV7-9 and TRBJ1-2, with TRBD1 as a possible D gene (6 bases). Trimming took off 3 bases at V and 7 bases at J, with 9 bases between the two ends. Germline loops: CDR1 SEHNR, CDR2 FQNEAQ (reference sequence). CDR3 length equals 12 residues. CDR3 residues: CASSLRGGGYTF. CDR3 in DNA: TGTGCCAGCAGCTTGCGAGGGGGTGGCTACACCTTC.

There are a few counts of this clonotype. The genes are TRBV15 and TRBJ1-2; D is uncertain. There are 14 residues in the CDR3. With 0 bases removed from V and 6 bases from J, the gap between germline ends came to 11 bases. Germline CDR1 and CDR2: LNHNV and YYDKDF (reference sequence). The CDR3 nucleotides read TGTGCCACCAGCAGAGAGGCAAGGGAGAATGGCTACACCTTC. Its protein product is CATSREARENGYTF.

The table lists this clonotype with a few counts. The CDR3 is CASSGRTERGPYGYTF. The CDR3, as DNA: TGTGCCAGCAGCGGAAGGACAGAACGTGGACCCTATGGCTACACCTTC. The chain employs TRBV9 and TRBJ1-2; maybe TRBD1 (6 bases). Trimming left V 3 bases short and J 4 bases short, with 19 bases between. CDR3 length: 16 amino acids. Germline CDR1 and CDR2: SGDLS and YYNGEE.

This clonotype occurred many times. The rearrangement uses TRBV28 and TRBJ1-1; 7 bases map to TRBD1. CDR1 MDHEN and CDR2 SYDVKM come from the germline V gene. Trimming took 10 bases from V and 3 from J; bases not matched to a gene: 11. The CDR3 spans 14 residues. Here the CDR3 DNA reads TGTGCCACCAGGACAGGATGGATGGACACTGAAGCTTTCTTT. It specifies CATRTGWMDTEAFF. The complete variable domain, with remaining parts taken from reference TRBV28 and TRBJ1-1, reads DVKVTQSSRYLVKRTGEKVFLECVQDMDHENMFWYRQDPGLGLRLIYFSYDVKMKEKGDIPEGYSVSREKKERFSLILESASTNQTSMYLCATRTGWMDTEAFFGQGTRLTVV.

This chain joins TRBV3-1 and TRBJ2-1; the D gene is possibly TRBD1 (8 bases). Trimming took off 4 bases at V and 4 bases at J, with 14 bases between the two ends. Germline lookup yields CDR1 LGHDT and CDR2 YNNKEL (reference sequence). The CDR3 has 15 residues. The CDR3 region is CASSRTGRGYNEQFF. Written as DNA, the CDR3 is TGTGCCAGCAGCCGGACAGGGCGGGGGTACAATGAGCAGTTCTTC.

This clonotype was detected a few times. A junction boundary mismatches the germline segment, possibly from a read error. V is TRBV5-5 and J is TRBJ2-5; D gene unclear. Germline V gene data show CDR1 as SGHKS and CDR2 as YYEKEE (reference sequence). CDR3 length: 8 amino acids. The CDR3 is CASTPFDF. In nucleotides, the CDR3 is TGTGCCAGCACCCCGTTCGACTTC.

This clonotype was observed a few times. This chain connects TRBV5-4 to TRBJ2-2, with D possibly TRBD1 on 7 matching bases. Between the trimmed V and J ends, which lost 4 bases and 4 bases, there was a span of 14 bases. This CDR3 region has 15 residues. Germline loops: CDR1 SGHNT, CDR2 YYREEE (reference sequence). The CDR3 sequence is CASSPEGTVTGELFF. In DNA, the CDR3 is TGTGCCAGCAGCCCGGAGGGGACAGTCACCGGGGAGCTGTTTTTT.